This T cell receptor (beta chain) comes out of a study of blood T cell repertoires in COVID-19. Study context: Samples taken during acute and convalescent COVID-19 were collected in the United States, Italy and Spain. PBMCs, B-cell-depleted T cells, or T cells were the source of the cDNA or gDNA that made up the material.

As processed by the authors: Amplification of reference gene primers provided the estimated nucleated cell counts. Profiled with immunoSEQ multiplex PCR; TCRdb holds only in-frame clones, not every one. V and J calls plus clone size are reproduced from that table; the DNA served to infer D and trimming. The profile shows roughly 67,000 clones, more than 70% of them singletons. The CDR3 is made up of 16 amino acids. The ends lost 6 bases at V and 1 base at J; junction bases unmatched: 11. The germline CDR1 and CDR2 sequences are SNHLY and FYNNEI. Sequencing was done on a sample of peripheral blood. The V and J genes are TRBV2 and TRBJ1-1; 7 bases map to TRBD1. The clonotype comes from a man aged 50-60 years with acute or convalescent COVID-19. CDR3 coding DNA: TGTGCCAGCAGCTCCGACAGGGACGGCGCGAACACTGAAGCTTTCTTT. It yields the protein CASSSDRDGANTEAFF. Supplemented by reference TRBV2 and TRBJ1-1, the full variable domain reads EPEVTQTPSHQVTQMGQEVILRCVPISNHLYFYWYRQILGQKVEFLVSFYNNEISEKSEIFDDQFSVERPDGSNFTLKIRSTKLEDSAMYFCASSSDRDGANTEAFFGQGTRLTVV.